A selection of T cell receptor beta chains follows, all from one sample in a study of vaccination effects on CD4 cells after COVID-19. These receptors' targets are unknown. The table came from immunoSEQ multiplex PCR; TCRdb's copy has only in-frame clones and leaves some out. This sample has roughly 23,000 clones, with 65% to 80% found just once. Sequencing was performed on CD4+ T cells from PBMCs cultured with HCoV-NL63 spike peptides, taken before COVID-19 vaccination. The receptors derive from a human donor who received a COVID-19 vaccine. Each CDR3 is given with its conserved first and last residue. The D gene is left open where the match is weak. Clone size is stated in some rows and not others, as once, few, many or a class when expanded.

v_gene,abundance,j_gene,d_gene,CDR3aa,CDR3nt
TRBV11-2,NA,TRBJ1-3,NA,CASSFGGSGASGNTIYF,TGTGCCAGCAGCTTTGGGGGTTCAGGGGCGTCGGGAAACACCATATATTTT
TRBV5-1,NA,TRBJ2-2,NA,CASRTTGYNTGELFF,TGCGCCAGCAGGACAACAGGGTATAACACCGGGGAGCTGTTTTTT
TRBV7-6,NA,TRBJ2-6,NA,CASSTRRGSGANVLTF,TGTGCCAGCAGCACGCGACGGGGCTCTGGGGCCAACGTCCTGACTTTC
TRBV4-1,NA,TRBJ1-4,TRBD1,CASSRTGTAYNEKLFF,TGCGCCAGCAGCCGGACCGGGACAGCATATAATGAAAAACTGTTTTTT
TRBV6-5,NA,TRBJ1-2,NA,CASRPLEGGYTF,TGTGCCAGCAGACCCCTAGAAGGGGGCTACACCTTC
TRBV7-6,NA,TRBJ2-5,NA,CASSLGGGTEVGTQYF,TGTGCCAGCAGCTTAGGGGGGGGCACGGAGGTTGGGACCCAGTACTTC
TRBV5-1,NA,TRBJ1-2,NA,CASSPQQGNGYTF,TGCGCCAGCAGCCCCCAACAGGGTAATGGCTACACCTTC
TRBV7-8,once,TRBJ1-2,NA,CASSQGPSGYTF,TGTGCCAGCAGCCAGGGGCCCTCTGGCTACACCTTC
TRBV4-1,NA,TRBJ1-2,NA,CASSQEATINYGYTF,TGCGCCAGCAGCCAAGAAGCCACTATTAACTATGGCTACACCTTC
TRBV27,NA,TRBJ1-3,NA,CASSLSGGNTIYF,TGTGCCAGCAGTTTATCTGGGGGAAACACCATATATTTT
TRBV12-2,NA,TRBJ2-3,NA,CASRLGTSGRPCTDTQYF,TGTGCAAGTCGCTTAGGGACTAGCGGGAGGCCCTGCACAGATACGCAGTATTTT
TRBV6-4,NA,TRBJ2-3,TRBD2,CASSVAGGPADTQYF,TGTGCCAGCAGTGTAGCGGGGGGGCCGGCAGATACGCAGTATTTT
TRBV4-1,NA,TRBJ1-5,NA,CASSQLGFGQPQHF,TGCGCCAGCAGCCAATTGGGTTTTGGACAGCCCCAGCATTTT
TRBV2,once,TRBJ2-3,NA,CASSESGGPKTQYF,TGTGCCAGCAGTGAATCGGGCGGGCCCAAAACGCAGTATTTT
TRBV20-1,NA,TRBJ2-1,TRBD2,CSASPKPGTSGRMWSWSNEQFF,TGCAGTGCTAGTCCCAAACCCGGGACTAGCGGGAGGATGTGGAGTTGGTCCAATGAGCAGTTCTTC